This TCR beta chain emerged from a study of T cell responses to AZD1222 COVID-19 vaccine. General observations from the study: Females made up more of the donors, who were largely white British, and clonal diversity may have come out too low.

Note on this clone: Its antigen is still unknown.

The method was immunoSEQ multiplex PCR; TCRdb's version includes in-frame clones alone and lacks a portion of them. The data hold around 150,000 clones, with over 75% observed a single time. V lost 3 bases and J lost 2, with 13 bases in between. Germline values: CDR1 SQVTM, CDR2 ANQGSEA. This CDR3 contains 14 residues. The sample in question was peripheral blood, obtained 28 days after the second AZD1222 dose. The chain has TRBV29-1 and TRBJ1-1, with D possibly matching TRBD1 (6 bases). The sequence came from an adult who received the AZD1222 COVID-19 vaccine. The CDR3 sequence is CSVDGPRGNTEAFF. As DNA, the CDR3 is TGCAGCGTTGATGGGCCCAGGGGAAACACTGAAGCTTTCTTT.